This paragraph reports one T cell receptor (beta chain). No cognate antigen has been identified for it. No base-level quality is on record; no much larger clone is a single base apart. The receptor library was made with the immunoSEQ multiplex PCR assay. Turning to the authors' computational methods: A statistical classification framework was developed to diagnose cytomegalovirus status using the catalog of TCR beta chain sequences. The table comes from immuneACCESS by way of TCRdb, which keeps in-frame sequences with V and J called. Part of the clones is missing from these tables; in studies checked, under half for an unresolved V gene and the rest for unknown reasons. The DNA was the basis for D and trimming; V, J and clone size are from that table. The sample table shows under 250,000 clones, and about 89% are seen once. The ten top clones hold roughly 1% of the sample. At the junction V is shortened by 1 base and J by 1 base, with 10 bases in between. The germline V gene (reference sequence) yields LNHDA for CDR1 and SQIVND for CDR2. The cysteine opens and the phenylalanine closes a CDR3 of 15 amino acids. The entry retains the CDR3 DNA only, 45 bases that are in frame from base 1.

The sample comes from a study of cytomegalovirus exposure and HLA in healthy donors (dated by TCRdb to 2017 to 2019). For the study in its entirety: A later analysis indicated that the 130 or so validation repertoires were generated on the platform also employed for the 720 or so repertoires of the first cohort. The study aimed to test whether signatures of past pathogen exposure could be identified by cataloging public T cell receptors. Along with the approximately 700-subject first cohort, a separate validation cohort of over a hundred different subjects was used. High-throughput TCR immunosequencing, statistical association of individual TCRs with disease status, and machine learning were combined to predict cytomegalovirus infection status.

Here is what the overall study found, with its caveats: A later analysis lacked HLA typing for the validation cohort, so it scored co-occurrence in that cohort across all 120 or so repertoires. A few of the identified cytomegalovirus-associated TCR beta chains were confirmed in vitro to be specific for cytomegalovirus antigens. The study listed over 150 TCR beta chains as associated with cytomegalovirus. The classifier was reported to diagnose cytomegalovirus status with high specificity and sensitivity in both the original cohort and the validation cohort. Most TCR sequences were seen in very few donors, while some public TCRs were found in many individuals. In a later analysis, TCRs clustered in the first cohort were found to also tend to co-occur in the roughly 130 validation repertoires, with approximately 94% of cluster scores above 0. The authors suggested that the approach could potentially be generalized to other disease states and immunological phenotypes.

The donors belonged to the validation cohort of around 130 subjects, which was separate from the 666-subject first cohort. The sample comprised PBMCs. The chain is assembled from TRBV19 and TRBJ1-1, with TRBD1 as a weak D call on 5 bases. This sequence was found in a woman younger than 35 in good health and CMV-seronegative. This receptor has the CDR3 CASSIGGVGNTEAFF. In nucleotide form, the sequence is TGTGCCAGTAGTATAGGGGGGGTCGGGAACACTGAAGCTTTCTTT. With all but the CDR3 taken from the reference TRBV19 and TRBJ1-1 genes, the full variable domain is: DGGITQSPKYLFRKEGQNVTLSCEQNLNHDAMYWYRQDPGQGLRLIYYSQIVNDFQKGDIAEGYSVSREKKESFPLTVTSAQKNPTAFYLCASSIGGVGNTEAFFGQGTRLTVV.